One and the same sample provided the 28 T cell receptor beta chains below, sequenced in a study of blood T cell repertoires in COVID-19. Clones were sequenced by immunoSEQ multiplex PCR, and TCRdb holds only the in-frame ones, with some missing. The profile shows under 400,000 clones, about 87% of them singletons. Sample: PBMCs or T cells enriched from blood (not recorded which). These receptors came from a man aged 40-49 years in a cohort exposed to, infected with or recovered from COVID-19 (not recorded which).

This clone was seen just once. The rearrangement uses TRBV5-5 and TRBJ1-1; no definite D call. V lost 2 bases, J lost 4 bases, and 12 bases lay in between. Germline-derived CDR1 and CDR2 are SGHKS and YYEKEE (reference sequence). This CDR3 is 14 amino acids long. CDR3 sequence reads: CASSLGAESTEAFF. The DNA of the CDR3 is TGTGCCAGCAGCTTAGGTGCGGAGAGCACTGAAGCTTTCTTT.

This clone was seen only a few times. The V gene is TRBV29-1, the J gene TRBJ2-1; possibly TRBD2 for D (6 bases). V gave up 4 bases and J gave up 4 bases, with 11 bases separating them. Germline CDR1 reads SQVTM; CDR2 reads ANQGSEA. This CDR3 spans 13 amino acids. The CDR3, as DNA: TGCAGCGTTGTCGCCGGGGGTTACAATGAGCAGTTCTTC. Residues: CSVVAGGYNEQFF.

V usage is TRBV7-9 and J usage is TRBJ2-7; TRBD2 matches at 8 bases. V trimming: 6 bases; J trimming: 2 bases; junction bases outside the gene matches: 9. Germline CDR1 SEHNR, CDR2 FQNEAQ (reference sequence). The length of the CDR3 is 15 residues. The CDR3 DNA reads as TGTGCCAGCAGTTTTCTAGCGGGCCTAGCCTACGAGCAGTACTTC. Protein product: CASSFLAGLAYEQYF.

The gene calls are TRBV19 and TRBJ2-1; 10 bases map to TRBD2. V shed 1 base, J shed 8 bases, and the junction held 11 bases outside the gene matches. This CDR3 comprises 17 residues. From germline, CDR1 is LNHDA and CDR2 SQIVND (reference sequence). The CDR3 is CASSIAGLAGVPDEQFF. The DNA of the CDR3 is TGTGCCAGTAGTATAGCGGGGCTAGCGGGAGTACCCGATGAGCAGTTCTTC. Supplemented by reference TRBV19 and TRBJ2-1, the full variable domain reads DGGITQSPKYLFRKEGQNVTLSCEQNLNHDAMYWYRQDPGQGLRLIYYSQIVNDFQKGDIAEGYSVSREKKESFPLTVTSAQKNPTAFYLCASSIAGLAGVPDEQFFGPGTRLTVL.

The V call is TRBV25-1, the J call TRBJ1-1; 7 positions match TRBD1. With V trimmed by 7 bases and J by 5 bases, 7 bases remained unmatched. CDR3 size: 13 residues. Germline V gene data show CDR1 as MGHDK and CDR2 as SYGVNS. The CDR3 DNA sequence: TGTGCCAGCACCACCCGGACAGGTACTGAAGCTTTCTTT. Protein sequence: CASTTRTGTEAFF.

The chain uses TRBV7-9 and TRBJ2-7; 10 bases match TRBD1. V shed 4 bases and J 12 bases; nucleotides not matched to a gene: 18. Germline V gene sequence: CDR1 SEHNR, CDR2 FQNEAQ (reference sequence). The CDR3 has 16 residues. CDR3 coding DNA: TGTGCCAGCAGCTCCGACAGGGGGCGAGGGATTGGAGGATGGTACTTC. Translating gives CASSSDRGRGIGGWYF. The variable domain in full, completed from reference TRBV7-9 and TRBJ2-7, reads DTGVSQNPRHKITKRGQNVTFRCDPISEHNRLYWYRQTLGQGPEFLTYFQNEAQLEKSRLLSDRFSAERPKGSFSTLEIQRTEQGDSAMYLCASSSDRGRGIGGWYFGPGTRLTVT.

Concerning this clone: The junction does not match germline at one end; this may be a read error. J is TRBJ2-1 and V is TRBV6-5, with D perhaps matching TRBD2 (5 bases). Germline CDR1 reads MNHEY; CDR2 reads SVGAGI. The CDR3 is 13 amino acids. In DNA form, the CDR3 reads TGTGCCACCAGTAGCGTCTCCTACAATGAGCAGTTCTTC. Its translation is CATSSVSYNEQFF.

The chain uses TRBV19 and TRBJ1-1; possibly TRBD1 for D (6 bases). The CDR3 length is 15 residues. CDR1 LNHDA and CDR2 SQIVND come from the germline V gene (reference sequence). Deletions cut 5 bases from V and 3 bases from J, with 16 bases between. The CDR3 here is CASSHRTARDTEAFF. CDR3 nucleotides: TGTGCCAGTAGTCACCGGACAGCCCGGGACACTGAAGCTTTCTTT. The variable domain in full, with the rest retrieved from reference TRBV19 and TRBJ1-1, is DGGITQSPKYLFRKEGQNVTLSCEQNLNHDAMYWYRQDPGQGLRLIYYSQIVNDFQKGDIAEGYSVSREKKESFPLTVTSAQKNPTAFYLCASSHRTARDTEAFFGQGTRLTVV.

The V call is TRBV4-2, the J call TRBJ2-7; D perhaps matches TRBD1 (6 bases). Trimming removed 3 bases at V and 5 bases at J, with 17 bases between. The length of the CDR3 is 15 residues. The V gene's germline CDR1 is LGHNA and CDR2 YNFKEQ. CDR3 amino acids: CASSQRTGTTDEQYF. The CDR3 DNA sequence: TGTGCCAGCAGCCAGAGAACCGGGACAACAGACGAGCAGTACTTC.

This clone occurred a few times. This rearrangement joins TRBV4-1 to TRBJ1-1; no clear D. V dropped 0 bases and J dropped 7 bases, with 9 bases sitting between them. Germline values: CDR1 MGHRA, CDR2 YSYEKL. This CDR3 contains 13 residues. The CDR3 loop is CASSQDVAREAFF. CDR3 nucleotide sequence: TGCGCCAGCAGCCAAGATGTAGCCCGTGAAGCTTTCTTT.

The chain carries TRBV27 and TRBJ1-2; TRBD1 matches at 9 bases. The length of the CDR3 is 12 residues. Germline V gene data show CDR1 as MNHEY and CDR2 as SMNVEV (reference sequence). After removal of 6 bases from V and 8 bases from J, the junction contained 4 bases not matched to a gene. CDR3 sequence: CASSDRGDGYTF. CDR3 nucleotides: TGTGCCAGCAGCGACAGGGGGGACGGCTACACCTTC.

This clone was detected once. This rearrangement joins TRBV19 to TRBJ2-7, with 8 bases aligning to TRBD1. Germline lookup yields CDR1 LNHDA and CDR2 SQIVND (reference sequence). The V and J ends lost 10 bases and 6 bases, in that order; junction bases with no gene match: 17. CDR3 length: 15 amino acids. CDR3 coding DNA: TGTGCCACCGTACAACCGGGACAGGCTGTGGGCGAGCAGTACTTC. Its protein is CATVQPGQAVGEQYF. The whole variable domain, remainder taken from reference TRBV19 and TRBJ2-7, is DGGITQSPKYLFRKEGQNVTLSCEQNLNHDAMYWYRQDPGQGLRLIYYSQIVNDFQKGDIAEGYSVSREKKESFPLTVTSAQKNPTAFYLCATVQPGQAVGEQYFGPGTRLTVT.

A single count supports this clone. The CDR3 loop is CASSPGTSGSKSTDTQYF. The DNA for the CDR3 is TGTGCCAGCAGCCCCGGGACTAGCGGGAGTAAAAGCACAGATACGCAGTATTTT. The V gene is TRBV7-3, the J gene TRBJ2-3, with 14 bases matching TRBD2. Trimming cost V 5 bases and J 0 bases; bases outside gene matches: 7. The CDR3 extends over 18 amino acids. From germline, CDR1 is SGHTA and CDR2 FQGTGA.

The chain joins TRBV7-9 to TRBJ2-7; perhaps TRBD1 as D (5 bases). Germline loops: CDR1 SEHNR, CDR2 FQNEAQ (reference sequence). This CDR3 has 13 amino acids. V was trimmed by 5 bases and J by 3 bases, leaving 11 bases between them. In DNA, the CDR3 is TGTGCCAGCAGCCCCAGGACAAGCTACGAGCAGTACTTC. It translates to CASSPRTSYEQYF.

V gene TRBV11-2 combines with J gene TRBJ2-7; TRBD1 agrees at 10 bases. V shed 5 bases, J shed 5 bases, and the junction held 6 bases outside the gene matches. From germline, CDR1 is SGHAT and CDR2 FQNNGV. The CDR3 covers 14 residues. CDR3 region: CASSTDRGRNEQYF. The DNA of the CDR3 is TGTGCCAGCAGCACCGACAGGGGGCGAAACGAGCAGTACTTC.

V gene TRBV5-1 combines with J gene TRBJ2-1, with 11 nucleotides matching TRBD2. The CDR3 has 15 residues. V shed 6 bases, J shed 1 base, and the junction held 3 bases outside the gene matches. Germline CDR1 is SGHRS and CDR2 is YFSETQ. CDR3 sequence reads: CASMPSGRSYNEQFF. In DNA form, the CDR3 reads TGCGCCAGCATGCCTAGCGGGAGGTCCTACAATGAGCAGTTCTTC. Complete variable domain (other parts from reference TRBV5-1 and TRBJ2-1): KAGVTQTPRYLIKTRGQQVTLSCSPISGHRSVSWYQQTPGQGLQFLFEYFSETQRNKGNFPGRFSGRQFSNSRSEMNVSTLELGDSALYLCASMPSGRSYNEQFFGPGTRLTVL.

This chain uses TRBV6-5 with TRBJ2-2; 7 bases are a match to TRBD1. The CDR3 loop spans 14 amino acids. Germline loops: CDR1 MNHEY, CDR2 SVGAGI. V gave up 6 bases and J gave up 7 bases; unmatched junction bases: 8. This CDR3 is CASRKTGKGGELFF. The CDR3 DNA is TGTGCCAGCAGAAAGACAGGGAAGGGCGGGGAGCTGTTTTTT.

The J gene is TRBJ2-3, the V gene TRBV28; a weak D match, TRBD2 (5 bases). The CDR3 is made up of 12 amino acids. Germline V lookup: CDR1 MDHEN, CDR2 SYDVKM. V lost 5 bases and J 11 bases, leaving 14 bases between the germline ends. CDR3 in amino acids: CASSQGSRGQYF. CDR3 DNA sequence: TGTGCCAGCAGTCAAGGGAGTCGTGGGCAGTATTTT.

The chain combines TRBV2 with TRBJ2-1; the D is unclear. This CDR3 region has 13 residues. Trimming took off 7 bases at V and 4 bases at J, with 11 bases between the two ends. CDR1 is SNHLY and CDR2 is FYNNEI in the germline V gene. CDR3 residues: CASTLDNYNEQFF. In nucleotides, the CDR3 is TGTGCCAGCACCCTTGACAATTACAATGAGCAGTTCTTC.

The chain links TRBV5-6 to TRBJ2-7; 12 bases align to TRBD2. J gave up 4 bases and V 0 bases, and 2 bases lay outside the gene matches. In germline, CDR1 is SGHDT, CDR2 YYEEEE. This CDR3 has 15 amino acids. The CDR3 DNA reads TGTGCCAGCAGCTTGGGACTAGCGGGAGAATACGAGCAGTACTTC. Translation gives CASSLGLAGEYEQYF.

V gene TRBV19 combines with J gene TRBJ2-1, with 10 bases lining up with TRBD1. The CDR3 is 15 amino acids. V dropped 4 bases and J dropped 5; count of bases not matched to a gene: 5. Germline values: CDR1 LNHDA, CDR2 SQIVND (reference sequence). The CDR3 is CASSTDRGRHNEQFF. The CDR3 nucleotides are TGTGCCAGTAGTACGGACAGGGGGAGACACAATGAGCAGTTCTTC.

This clone occurred a few times. The chain carries TRBV7-8 and TRBJ2-2, with unresolved D. Germline loops: CDR1 SGHVS, CDR2 FQNEAQ. The V and J ends lost 0 bases and 1 base respectively, with 6 bases between them. The CDR3 covers 15 residues. CDR3 residues: CASSLAYKNTGELFF. The DNA for the CDR3 is TGTGCCAGCAGCTTAGCGTACAAGAACACCGGGGAGCTGTTTTTT.

V gene TRBV6-5 combines with J gene TRBJ1-2, with D possibly matching TRBD1 (5 bases). Germline V gene sequence: CDR1 MNHEY, CDR2 SVGAGI. This CDR3 contains 14 residues. V was trimmed by 6 bases and J by 6 bases, leaving 17 bases between them. The DNA of the CDR3 is TGTGCCAGCAGCTCCCGGGGGAGACGGAATGGCTACACCTTC. Amino acid sequence: CASSSRGRRNGYTF.

The chain combines TRBV24-1 with TRBJ2-7; 9 nucleotides align to TRBD1. CDR1 and CDR2 (germline): KGHDR, SFDVKD. V dropped 4 bases and J dropped 0; count of bases not matched to a gene: 6. The CDR3 sequence is 16 residues long. This chain's CDR3 is CATSDPDRGPSYEQYF. CDR3 sequence (DNA): TGTGCCACCAGTGACCCGGACAGGGGACCCTCCTACGAGCAGTACTTC.

The chain recombines TRBV5-1 with TRBJ1-2; 7 bases agree with TRBD1. Germline CDR1 and CDR2: SGHRS and YFSETQ. This CDR3 contains 15 residues. The ends lost 4 bases at V and 1 base at J; junction bases unmatched: 7. The CDR3 spells CASSMTGIINYGYTF. DNA of the CDR3: TGCGCCAGCAGCATGACAGGGATTATTAACTATGGCTACACCTTC. The full variable domain, its missing parts supplied by reference TRBV5-1 and TRBJ1-2, is KAGVTQTPRYLIKTRGQQVTLSCSPISGHRSVSWYQQTPGQGLQFLFEYFSETQRNKGNFPGRFSGRQFSNSRSEMNVSTLELGDSALYLCASSMTGIINYGYTFGSGTRLTVV.

This chain connects TRBV30 to TRBJ2-5; TRBD2 agrees at 7 bases. Germline V gene data show CDR1 as GTSNPN and CDR2 as SVGIG (reference sequence). This CDR3 comprises 14 residues. Trimming took 2 bases from V and 5 from J; bases not matched to a gene: 8. The CDR3 protein is CAWSSWEGPETQYF. Here the CDR3 DNA reads TGTGCCTGGAGTAGTTGGGAGGGCCCCGAGACCCAGTACTTC. Drawing the rest from reference TRBV30 and TRBJ2-5, the complete variable domain is SQTIHQWPATLVQPVGSPLSLECTVEGTSNPNLYWYRQAAGRGLQLLFYSVGIGQISSEVPQNLSASRPQDRQFILSSKKLLLSDSGFYLCAWSSWEGPETQYFGPGTRLLVL.

The rearrangement uses TRBV5-4 and TRBJ2-5, with D perhaps TRBD1 (5 bases). The CDR3 is made up of 13 amino acids. Germline V CDR1 and CDR2: SGHNT, YYREEE (reference sequence). V gave up 1 base and J gave up 5 bases, with 9 bases separating them. CDR3 DNA sequence: TGTGCCAGCAGCTTGAGGGGAATCGAGACCCAGTACTTC. Translation: CASSLRGIETQYF.

The chain recombines TRBV9 with TRBJ2-3; 10 bases align to TRBD2. Germline V CDR1 and CDR2: SGDLS, YYNGEE. The CDR3 is made up of 17 amino acids. The J segment lost 2 bases and the V segment lost 2 bases, leaving 8 bases of the junction unmatched. CDR3 bases: TGTGCCAGCAGCGTGCGGACTAGCGGCAAGAACACAGATACGCAGTATTTT. This gives the protein CASSVRTSGKNTDTQYF.